This T cell receptor beta chain is from a study of sequential checkpoint blockade in melanoma. Study-wide background: First-line arms were nivolumab then ipilimumab, or the reverse, randomized 1:1. Maintenance nivolumab came after either treatment sequence.

Treatment noted: randomized to nivolumab then ipilimumab (arm A) or the reverse (arm B). None of the patients previously received DNA-damaging chemotherapy. Sorted cells were live CD3+CD8+, lacking CD19 and CD56, from PBMCs. This table comes from immunoSEQ multiplex PCR, and its TCRdb copy is limited to in-frame clones, with some not included. The sample lists roughly 6,900 clones; around three quarters were seen once. In germline, CDR1 is MGHRA, CDR2 YSYEKL. Between the trimmed V and J ends, which lost 2 bases and 7 bases, there was a span of 20 bases. CDR3 length: 16 residues. Here the sequenced sample was CD8+ T cells sorted from blood (inferred from file names), taken from a patient given nivolumab and ipilimumab in sequence. The rearrangement uses TRBV4-1 and TRBJ1-2; D might be TRBD1 (5 bases). This receptor was obtained from a human donor with melanoma. DNA for the CDR3: TGCGCCAGCAGCCAAACAACGACAGATCCTCCCTCTGGCTACACCTTC. Protein sequence: CASSQTTTDPPSGYTF.